The subject of this entry is one T cell receptor beta chain. Its matching antigen is unknown. The sorted conventional CD4+ T cells were CD25-low and CD127-high, with genomic DNA sequenced. This sample was taken from a study of regulatory and conventional T cells in RAG deficiency. Notes on the study in general: Omenn syndrome and CID/AS patients had 95 to 100-fold fewer unique Treg TCR beta sequences, versus around 9.4-fold elsewhere.

Measured with immunoSEQ multiplex PCR; TCRdb has only the in-frame clones, and not every one. This table holds approximately 12,000 clones, 85% to 95% found once. This CDR3 is built from 12 residues. Germline V gene data show CDR1 as SQVTM and CDR2 as ANQGSEA. V gave up 7 bases and J gave up 5 bases; unmatched junction bases: 7. These same data were also listed under a study on regulatory T cells. That report notes: The PCR used 52 TRBV and 13 TRBJ primers. Regulatory T cells showed the strongest V-J pair restriction and V/J gene skewing among patient repertoires.

The receptor's source is a human donor in good health. V is TRBV29-1 and J is TRBJ2-5; TRBD1 matches at 7 bases. Sequencing input: CD4+ effector T cells sorted from blood. CDR3 sequence reads: CSGRTGGETQYF. The CDR3, as DNA: TGCAGCGGTCGGACAGGTGGGGAGACCCAGTACTTC. Combining the CDR3 with reference TRBV29-1 and TRBJ2-5 gives the whole variable domain SAVISQKPSRDICQRGTSLTIQCQVDSQVTMMFWYRQQPGQSLTLIATANQGSEATYESGFVIDKFPISRPNLTFSTLTVSNMSPEDSSIYLCSGRTGGETQYFGPGTRLLVL.